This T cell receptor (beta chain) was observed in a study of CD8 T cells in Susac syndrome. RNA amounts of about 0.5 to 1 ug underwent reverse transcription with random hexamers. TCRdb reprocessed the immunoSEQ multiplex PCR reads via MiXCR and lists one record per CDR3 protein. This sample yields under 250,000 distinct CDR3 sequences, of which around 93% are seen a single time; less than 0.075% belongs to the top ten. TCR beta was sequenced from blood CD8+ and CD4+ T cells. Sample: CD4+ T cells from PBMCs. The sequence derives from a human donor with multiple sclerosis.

CDR3 nucleotide sequence: TGTGCCAGTCAGACTAGCGGGAACCGGAACACCGGGGAGCTGTTTTTT. This gives the protein CASQTSGNRNTGELFF. V gene TRBV2 combines with J gene TRBJ2-2; 11 bases line up with TRBD2. Germline CDR1 is SNHLY and CDR2 is FYNNEI. The CDR3 is 16 residues long. Germline trimming cut 9 bases from V and 1 base from J; bases unmatched to any gene: 7.